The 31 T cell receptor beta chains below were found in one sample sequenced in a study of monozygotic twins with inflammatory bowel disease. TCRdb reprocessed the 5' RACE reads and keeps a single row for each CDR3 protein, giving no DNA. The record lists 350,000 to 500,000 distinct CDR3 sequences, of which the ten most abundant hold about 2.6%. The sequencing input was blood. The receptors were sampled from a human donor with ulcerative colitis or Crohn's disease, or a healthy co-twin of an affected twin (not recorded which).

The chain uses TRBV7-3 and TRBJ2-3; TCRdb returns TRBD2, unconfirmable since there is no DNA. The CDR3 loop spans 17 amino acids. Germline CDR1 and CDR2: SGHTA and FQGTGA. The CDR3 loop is CASSLNPVTSGRDTQYF.

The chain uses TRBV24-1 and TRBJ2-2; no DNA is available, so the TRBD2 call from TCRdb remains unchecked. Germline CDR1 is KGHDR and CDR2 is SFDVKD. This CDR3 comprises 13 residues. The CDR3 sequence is CATRGANTGELFF.

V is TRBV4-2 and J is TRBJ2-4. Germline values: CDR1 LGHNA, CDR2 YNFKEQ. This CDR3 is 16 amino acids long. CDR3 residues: CASSQEPTSGKNIQYF.

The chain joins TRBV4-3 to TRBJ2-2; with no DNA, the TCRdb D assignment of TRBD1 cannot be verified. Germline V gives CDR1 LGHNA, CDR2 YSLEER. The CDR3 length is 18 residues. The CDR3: CASSQDLGQGFNTGELFF.

The CDR3 sequence: CASRRSGDVDEQYF. The rearrangement links TRBV19 to TRBJ2-7; checking the TCRdb D call of TRBD2 is not possible without DNA. Germline V gene lookup returns CDR1 LNHDA and CDR2 SQIVND (reference sequence). This CDR3 region has 14 residues.

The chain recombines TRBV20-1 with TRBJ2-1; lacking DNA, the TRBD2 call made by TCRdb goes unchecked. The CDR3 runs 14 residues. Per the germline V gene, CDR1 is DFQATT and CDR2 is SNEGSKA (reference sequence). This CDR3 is CSHRGHGGRNEQFF.

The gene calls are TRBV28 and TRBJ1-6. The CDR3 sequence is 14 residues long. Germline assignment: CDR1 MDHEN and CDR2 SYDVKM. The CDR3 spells CASSLRTFNSPLHF.

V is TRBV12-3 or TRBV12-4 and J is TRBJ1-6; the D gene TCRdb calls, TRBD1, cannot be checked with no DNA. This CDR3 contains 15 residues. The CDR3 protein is CASTQTGGSYSPLHF.

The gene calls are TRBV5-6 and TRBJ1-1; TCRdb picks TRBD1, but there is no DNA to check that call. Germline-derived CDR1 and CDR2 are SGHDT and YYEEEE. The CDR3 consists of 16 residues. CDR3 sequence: CASSLYRTGLNTEAFF.

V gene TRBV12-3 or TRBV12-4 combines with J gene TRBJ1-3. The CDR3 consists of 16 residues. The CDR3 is CASSLARGLAGNTIYF.

The CDR3 loop reads CASSPPMEYTQYF. The chain joins TRBV18 to TRBJ2-3. Germline values: CDR1 KGHSH, CDR2 LQKENI. This CDR3 has 13 amino acids. Combining the CDR3 with reference TRBV18 and TRBJ2-3 gives the whole variable domain NAGVMQNPRHLVRRRGQEARLRCSPMKGHSHVYWYRQLPEEGLKFMVYLQKENIIDESGMPKERFSAEFPKEGPSILRIQQVVRGDSAAYFCASSPPMEYTQYFGPGTRLTVL.

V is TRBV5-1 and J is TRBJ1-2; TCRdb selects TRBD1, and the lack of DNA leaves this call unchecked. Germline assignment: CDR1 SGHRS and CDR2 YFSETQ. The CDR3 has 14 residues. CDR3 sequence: CASSREGQGYGYTF.

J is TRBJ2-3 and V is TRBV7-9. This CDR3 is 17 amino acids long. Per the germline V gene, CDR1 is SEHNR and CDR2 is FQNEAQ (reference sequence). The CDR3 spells CASSLAEPDSSTDTQYF.

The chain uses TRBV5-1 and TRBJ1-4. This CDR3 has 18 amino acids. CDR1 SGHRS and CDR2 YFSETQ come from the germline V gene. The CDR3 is CASSLGAGFGSTNEKLFF.

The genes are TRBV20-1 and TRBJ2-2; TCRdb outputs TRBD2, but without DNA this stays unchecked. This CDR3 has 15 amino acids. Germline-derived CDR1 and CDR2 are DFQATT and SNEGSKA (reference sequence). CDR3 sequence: CSARGLAGNTGELFF.

CDR3 amino acids: CASNPEGITQPQHF. The gene calls are TRBV2 and TRBJ1-5; the TCRdb D gene call, TRBD1, has no DNA to confirm it. This CDR3 is 14 amino acids long. Germline V gives CDR1 SNHLY, CDR2 FYNNEI.

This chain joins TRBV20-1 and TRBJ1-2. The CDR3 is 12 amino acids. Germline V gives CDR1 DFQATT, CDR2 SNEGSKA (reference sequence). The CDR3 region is CSASEGEAGYTF.

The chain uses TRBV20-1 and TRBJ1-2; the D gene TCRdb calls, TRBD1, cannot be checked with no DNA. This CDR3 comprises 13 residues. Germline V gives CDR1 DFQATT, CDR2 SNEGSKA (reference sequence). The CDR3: CSARRGLDYGYTF.

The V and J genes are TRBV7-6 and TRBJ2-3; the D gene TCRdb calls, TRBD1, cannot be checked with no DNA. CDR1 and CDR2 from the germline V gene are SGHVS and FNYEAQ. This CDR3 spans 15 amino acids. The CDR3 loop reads CASSSSGGSSDTQYF.

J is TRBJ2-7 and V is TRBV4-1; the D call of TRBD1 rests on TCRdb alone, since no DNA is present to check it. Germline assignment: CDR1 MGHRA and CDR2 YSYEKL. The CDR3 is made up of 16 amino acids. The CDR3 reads CASSRSYLEGRNEQYF.

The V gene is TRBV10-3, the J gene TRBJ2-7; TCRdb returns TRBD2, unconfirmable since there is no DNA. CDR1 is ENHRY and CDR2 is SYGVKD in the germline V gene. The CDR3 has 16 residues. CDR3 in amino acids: CAIRDTSGRAPYEQYF.

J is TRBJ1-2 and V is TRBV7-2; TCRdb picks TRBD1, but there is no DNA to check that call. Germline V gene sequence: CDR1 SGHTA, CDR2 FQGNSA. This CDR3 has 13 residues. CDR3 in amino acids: CASSLSGANSGTF. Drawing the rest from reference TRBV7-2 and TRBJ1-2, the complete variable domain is GAGVSQSPSNKVTEKGKDVELRCDPISGHTALYWYRQSLGQGLEFLIYFQGNSAPDKSGLPSDRFSAERTGGSVSTLTIQRTQQEDSAVYLCASSLSGANSGTFGSGTRLTVV.

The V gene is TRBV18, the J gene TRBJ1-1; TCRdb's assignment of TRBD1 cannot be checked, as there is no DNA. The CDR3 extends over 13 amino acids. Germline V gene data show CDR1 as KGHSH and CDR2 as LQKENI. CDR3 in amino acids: CASSPGQSLEAFF.

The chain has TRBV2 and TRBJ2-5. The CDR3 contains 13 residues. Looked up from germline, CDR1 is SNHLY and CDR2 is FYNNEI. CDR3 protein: CASIGGTQETQYF.

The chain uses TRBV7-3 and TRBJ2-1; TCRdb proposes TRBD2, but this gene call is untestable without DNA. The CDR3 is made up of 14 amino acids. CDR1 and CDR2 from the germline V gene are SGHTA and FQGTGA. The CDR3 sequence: CASSLGGGSNEQFF.

The CDR3 here is CASSLGQPFPPNYGYTF. The rearrangement links TRBV12-3 or TRBV12-4 to TRBJ1-2. CDR3 length equals 17 residues.

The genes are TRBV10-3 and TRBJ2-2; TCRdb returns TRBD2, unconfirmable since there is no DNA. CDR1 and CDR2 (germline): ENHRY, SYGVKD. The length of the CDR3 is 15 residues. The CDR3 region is CAIRGSGANTGELFF.

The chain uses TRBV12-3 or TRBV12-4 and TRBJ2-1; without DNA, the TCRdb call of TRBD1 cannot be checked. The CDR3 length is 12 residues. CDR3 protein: CASSHFREEQFF.

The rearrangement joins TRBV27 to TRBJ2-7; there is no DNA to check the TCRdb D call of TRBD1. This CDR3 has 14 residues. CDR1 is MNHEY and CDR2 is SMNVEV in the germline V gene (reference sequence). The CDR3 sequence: CASSFGTGGSEQYF.

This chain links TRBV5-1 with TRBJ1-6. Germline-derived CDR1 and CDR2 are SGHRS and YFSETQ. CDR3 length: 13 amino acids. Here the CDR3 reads CASSDQEGSPLHF.

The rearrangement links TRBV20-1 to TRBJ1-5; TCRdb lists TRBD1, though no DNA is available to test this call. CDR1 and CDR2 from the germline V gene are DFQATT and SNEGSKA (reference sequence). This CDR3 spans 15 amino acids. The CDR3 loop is CSALFRQGSGQPQHF.